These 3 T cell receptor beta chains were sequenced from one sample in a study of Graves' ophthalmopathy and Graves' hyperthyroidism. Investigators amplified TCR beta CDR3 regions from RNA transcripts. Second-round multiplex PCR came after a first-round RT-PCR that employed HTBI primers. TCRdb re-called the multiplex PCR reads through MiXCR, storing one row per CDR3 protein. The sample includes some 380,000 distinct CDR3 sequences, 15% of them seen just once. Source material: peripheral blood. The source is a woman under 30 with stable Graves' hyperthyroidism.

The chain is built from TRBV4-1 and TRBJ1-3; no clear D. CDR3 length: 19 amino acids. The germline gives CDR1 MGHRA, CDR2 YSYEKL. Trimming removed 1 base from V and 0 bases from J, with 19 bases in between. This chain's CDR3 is CASSQALRRGGSSGNTIYF. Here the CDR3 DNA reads TGCGCCAGCAGCCAAGCCCTCCGAAGAGGAGGGAGCTCTGGAAACACCATATATTTT.

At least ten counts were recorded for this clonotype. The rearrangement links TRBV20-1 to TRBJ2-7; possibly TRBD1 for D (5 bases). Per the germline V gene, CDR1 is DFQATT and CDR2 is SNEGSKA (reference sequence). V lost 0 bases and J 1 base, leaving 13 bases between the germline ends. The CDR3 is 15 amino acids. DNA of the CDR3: TGCAGTGCTAGAGATCCAGGGTCGGATTCCTACGAGCAGTACTTC. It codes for CSARDPGSDSYEQYF.

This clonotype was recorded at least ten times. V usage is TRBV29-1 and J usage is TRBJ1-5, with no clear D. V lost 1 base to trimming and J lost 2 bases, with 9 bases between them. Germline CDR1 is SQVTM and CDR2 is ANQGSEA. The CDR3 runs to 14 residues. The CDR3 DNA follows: TGCAGCGTTGAAGTGGGAAGCGGCAATCAGCCCCAGCATTTT. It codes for CSVEVGSGNQPQHF.